These 27 T cell receptor beta chains came from one sample sequenced in a study of PD-L1 blockade in urothelial cancer. Measured with immunoSEQ multiplex PCR; TCRdb has only the in-frame clones, and not every one. The table shows fewer than 55,000 clones, with around 80% occurring only once. Sequencing used PBMCs, obtained around atezolizumab (anti-PD-L1) treatment. The source of these receptors is a man aged 65-85 years with urothelial cancer.

A single count supports this clone. The chain combines TRBV27 with TRBJ2-3; TRBD2 aligns across 12 bases. The CDR3 is 17 residues long. V dropped 2 bases and J dropped 4; count of bases not matched to a gene: 7. The germline V gene encodes CDR1 MNHEY and CDR2 SMNVEV (reference sequence). The CDR3 loop reads CASSLLGLAGSPDTQYF. The CDR3 nucleotides are TGTGCCAGCAGTTTACTCGGACTAGCGGGATCCCCAGATACGCAGTATTTT.

This clone appeared once. The V gene is TRBV2, the J gene TRBJ2-1, with 10 bases fitting TRBD2. V lost 2 bases to trimming and J lost 6 bases; unmatched junction nucleotides: 7. In germline, CDR1 is SNHLY, CDR2 FYNNEI. The CDR3 runs 16 residues. CDR3 protein: CASSESSGRALNEQFF. In DNA, the CDR3 is TGTGCCAGCAGTGAATCGAGCGGGAGGGCCCTCAATGAGCAGTTCTTC.

The V call is TRBV30, the J call TRBJ1-1, with 8 bases that match TRBD1. Germline loops: CDR1 GTSNPN, CDR2 SVGIG (reference sequence). Losses at the gene ends were 5 bases for V and 1 base for J; bases not matched to a gene: 6. This CDR3 has 14 amino acids. In DNA form, the CDR3 reads TGTGCCTGGTCCTTTGGGACAGGGAACACTGAAGCTTTCTTT. Its protein is CAWSFGTGNTEAFF.

The gene calls are TRBV11-3 and TRBJ2-1; 10 bases match TRBD2. CDR3 length: 17 residues. The trim removed 0 bases at V and 5 bases at J, leaving 7 bases unmatched. Germline V lookup: CDR1 SGHNT, CDR2 YENEEA. CDR3 nucleotides: TGTGCCAGCAGCTTAGAGAGATATAGCGGGAGGAACAATGAGCAGTTCTTC. It translates to CASSLERYSGRNNEQFF.

CDR3 in amino acids: CASSRSWGGNNEQFF. The CDR3 nucleotides read TGTGCCAGCAGCCGCTCATGGGGGGGGAACAATGAGCAGTTCTTC. This sequence joins TRBV7-2 and TRBJ2-1; 7 positions match TRBD2. With 5 bases clipped from V and 5 bases from J, the junction kept 9 bases outside the gene matches. Germline values: CDR1 SGHTA, CDR2 FQGNSA. This CDR3 is built from 15 residues.

The chain combines TRBV27 with TRBJ1-1; D possibly corresponds to TRBD1 (5 bases). The V end was cut by 6 bases, the J end by 1 base, with 12 bases between. CDR1 is MNHEY, CDR2 SMNVEV, per germline (reference sequence). The CDR3 is 14 residues long. The CDR3 sequence: CASRGNRGNTEAFF. For the CDR3, the DNA is TGTGCCAGCAGGGGAAATAGGGGGAACACTGAAGCTTTCTTT.

This CDR3 reads CASSGGQEYNEQFF. The CDR3 DNA follows: TGTGCCAGCAGCGGAGGGCAGGAATACAATGAGCAGTTCTTC. The chain uses TRBV5-5 and TRBJ2-1; perhaps TRBD2 as D (6 bases). There are 14 residues in the CDR3. CDR1 and CDR2 (germline): SGHKS, YYEKEE (reference sequence). V was trimmed by 4 bases and J by 4 bases, leaving 12 bases between them.

The chain links TRBV29-1 to TRBJ1-4; 7 bases agree with TRBD1. The CDR3 is made up of 14 amino acids. CDR1 and CDR2 from the germline V gene are SQVTM and ANQGSEA. The V segment lost 7 bases and the J segment 4 bases; nucleotides outside the gene matches: 9. The CDR3 nucleotides are TGCAGCGCCCCGGGACAGCTATTTAATGAAAAACTGTTTTTT. Translated: CSAPGQLFNEKLFF.

This clone came up many times. The chain employs TRBV29-1 and TRBJ1-1; D gene ambiguous. V was shortened by 8 bases and J by 4 bases, with 17 bases between the two germline ends. The CDR3 runs to 13 residues. CDR1 is SQVTM, CDR2 ANQGSEA, per germline. The CDR3 loop is CSYVRQEGTEAFF. DNA for the CDR3: TGCAGCTACGTAAGGCAGGAGGGCACTGAAGCTTTCTTT. Full variable domain (remainder filled in from reference TRBV29-1 and TRBJ1-1): SAVISQKPSRDICQRGTSLTIQCQVDSQVTMMFWYRQQPGQSLTLIATANQGSEATYESGFVIDKFPISRPNLTFSTLTVSNMSPEDSSIYLCSYVRQEGTEAFFGQGTRLTVV.

The chain joins TRBV7-2 to TRBJ1-2, with D maybe TRBD1 (5 bases). Germline assignment: CDR1 SGHTA and CDR2 FQGNSA. V lost 4 bases, J lost 2 bases, and 11 bases lay in between. The CDR3 is 14 amino acids. For the CDR3, the DNA is TGTGCCAGCAGCTCTAGGCGGGGGAACTATGGCTACACCTTC. The encoded protein is CASSSRRGNYGYTF.

This clone was recorded only once. Written as DNA, the CDR3 is TGTGCCAGCAGTGGCGGGAACTACCGCTCCTACAATGAGCAGTTCTTC. Its protein is CASSGGNYRSYNEQFF. This chain connects TRBV5-5 to TRBJ2-1, with TRBD2 as a possible D gene (6 bases). The germline V gene has CDR1 SGHKS and CDR2 YYEKEE (reference sequence). This CDR3 region has 16 residues. V lost 5 bases and J lost 0, with 15 bases in between.

The rearrangement joins TRBV6-6 to TRBJ1-1; 8 bases match TRBD1. Per the germline V gene, CDR1 is MNHNY and CDR2 is SVGAGI (reference sequence). This CDR3 is built from 15 residues. Losses at the gene ends were 2 bases for V and 5 bases for J; bases not matched to a gene: 7. CDR3 residues: CASSYPGQGNTEAFF. The CDR3 nucleotides read TGTGCCAGCAGTTACCCCGGACAGGGAAATACTGAAGCTTTCTTT.

The gene calls are TRBV5-4 and TRBJ1-5; perhaps TRBD1 as D (6 bases). Germline V CDR1 and CDR2: SGHNT, YYREEE (reference sequence). The V gene lost 0 bases and the J gene lost 5 bases, with 6 bases spanning the gap. The CDR3 has 13 amino acids. The CDR3 nucleotides are TGTGCCAGCAGCTTGGACAGGGATCAGCCCCAGCATTTT. Translated, it gives CASSLDRDQPQHF.

The chain recombines TRBV6-1 with TRBJ1-1; 7 positions match TRBD1. This CDR3 comprises 13 residues. From germline, CDR1 is MNHNS and CDR2 SASEGT. Losses at the gene ends were 4 bases for V and 5 bases for J; bases not matched to a gene: 4. The CDR3 nucleotides read TGTGCCAGCAGTGGGCAGGGGGTGACTGAAGCTTTCTTT. As protein: CASSGQGVTEAFF.

The chain combines TRBV5-6 with TRBJ2-3; weak D call: TRBD1 (5 bases). Germline CDR1 and CDR2: SGHDT and YYEEEE. Trimming cost V 0 bases and J 2 bases, with 13 bases left between them. This CDR3 has 16 residues. The CDR3 region has the DNA TGTGCCAGCAGCTTGGCCCGGGCAGGGCACACAGATACGCAGTATTTT. It translates to CASSLARAGHTDTQYF. Complete variable domain (other parts from reference TRBV5-6 and TRBJ2-3): DAGVTQSPTHLIKTRGQQVTLRCSPKSGHDTVSWYQQALGQGPQFIFQYYEEEERQRGNFPDRFSGHQFPNYSSELNVNALLLGDSALYLCASSLARAGHTDTQYFGPGTRLTVL.

This chain uses TRBV5-6 with TRBJ2-5; 9 nucleotides agree with TRBD2. V was clipped by 2 bases and J by 6 bases; unmatched bases: 8. The CDR3 length is 15 residues. Germline CDR1 and CDR2: SGHDT and YYEEEE. The CDR3 DNA sequence: TGTGCCAGCAGCTTCACCGGGACTAGCTTGAAGACCCAGTACTTC. Its translation: CASSFTGTSLKTQYF.

The CDR3 DNA reads as TGTGCCAGCAGCCCGGACAGTGGTGGATTACGCTATGGCTACACCTTC. This sequence encodes CASSPDSGGLRYGYTF. The V and J genes are TRBV7-2 and TRBJ1-2, with TRBD1 as a possible D gene (6 bases). The CDR3 is made up of 16 amino acids. The V gene's germline CDR1 is SGHTA and CDR2 FQGNSA. Trimming took off 5 bases at V and 4 bases at J, with 20 bases between the two ends.

The chain employs TRBV2 and TRBJ1-1, with D possibly being TRBD1 (6 bases). Looked up from germline, CDR1 is SNHLY and CDR2 is FYNNEI. The CDR3 consists of 15 residues. The V and J ends lost 5 bases and 4 bases respectively, with 17 bases between them. The CDR3 sequence is CASSQDRTMSTEAFF. The CDR3 coding sequence is TGTGCCAGCAGTCAAGACAGGACGATGAGCACTGAAGCTTTCTTT.

This clone was seen just once. V is TRBV29-1 and J is TRBJ1-3; 7 bases line up with TRBD1. The CDR3 spans 13 residues. Germline-derived CDR1 and CDR2 are SQVTM and ANQGSEA. V gave up 4 bases and J gave up 1 base; unmatched junction bases: 1. CDR3 residues: CSVGRGSGNTIYF. CDR3 coding DNA: TGCAGCGTTGGCAGGGGGTCTGGAAACACCATATATTTT.

The chain recombines TRBV13 with TRBJ1-3, with TRBD1 matching over 7 bases. CDR1 is PRHDT and CDR2 is FYEKMQ in the germline V gene (reference sequence). J gave up 0 bases and V 5 bases, and 10 bases lay outside the gene matches. The CDR3 is 17 amino acids. CDR3 bases: TGTGCCAGCAGCGAAACCGCAGGGGGAACCTCTGGAAACACCATATATTTT. It translates to CASSETAGGTSGNTIYF.

This chain uses TRBV28 with TRBJ1-2, with TRBD1 matching over 12 bases. Germline V lookup: CDR1 MDHEN, CDR2 SYDVKM. Germline trimming cut 4 bases from V and 7 bases from J; bases unmatched to any gene: 7. CDR3 length equals 15 residues. The DNA of the CDR3 is TGTGCCAGCAGTTCCTCCGGGACAGGGGGCTTTGGCTACACCTTC. This translates into CASSSSGTGGFGYTF.

The chain couples TRBV7-2 to TRBJ2-5; D gene unclear. CDR1 is SGHTA and CDR2 is FQGNSA in the germline V gene. V gave up 0 bases and J gave up 6 bases, with 11 bases separating them. This CDR3 contains 14 residues. CDR3: CASSLAMGVQTQYF. The CDR3 DNA reads as TGTGCCAGCAGCTTAGCGATGGGCGTTCAGACCCAGTACTTC.

The CDR3 is CASSWGTGGDTGELFF. CDR3 in DNA: TGTGCCAGCAGTTGGGGGACAGGGGGCGACACCGGGGAGCTGTTTTTT. V gene TRBV6-5 combines with J gene TRBJ2-2; 12 nucleotides line up with TRBD1. Trimming at V came to 4 bases and at J to 3 bases, leaving 3 bases not matched to a gene. The germline CDR1 and CDR2 sequences are MNHEY and SVGAGI. The CDR3 has 16 residues.

The rearrangement links TRBV7-7 to TRBJ2-5; TRBD1 might be the D (5 bases). Germline CDR1 and CDR2: SSHAT and FNYEAQ (reference sequence). The V end was cut by 5 bases, the J end by 2 bases, with 9 bases between. CDR3 length: 13 amino acids. CDR3 region: CASSLRQQETQYF. For the CDR3, the DNA is TGTGCCAGCAGCCTTCGACAGCAAGAGACCCAGTACTTC.

The chain employs TRBV6-5 and TRBJ2-1; TRBD2 aligns across 15 bases. V was pared by 5 bases and J by 6 bases, with 2 bases of the junction left unmatched. The CDR3 extends over 15 amino acids. CDR1 and CDR2 from the germline V gene are MNHEY and SVGAGI. CDR3 DNA: TGTGCCAGCAGTCGGACTAGCGGGGGGGGCAATGAGCAGTTCTTC. Its translation: CASSRTSGGGNEQFF.

The rearrangement joins TRBV7-2 to TRBJ2-5; 9 nucleotides line up with TRBD2. Germline V gene lookup returns CDR1 SGHTA and CDR2 FQGNSA. J was trimmed by 5 bases and V by 3 bases; bases with no gene match: 7. CDR3 length: 15 amino acids. The chain's CDR3 is CASSFLRGGEETQYF. DNA for the CDR3: TGTGCCAGCAGCTTCTTGCGGGGGGGCGAGGAGACCCAGTACTTC.

The V and J genes are TRBV30 and TRBJ1-3, with D perhaps TRBD1 (5 bases). V was trimmed by 2 bases and J by 2 bases, leaving 7 bases between them. Germline CDR1 reads GTSNPN; CDR2 reads SVGIG (reference sequence). The CDR3 is 13 amino acids. The CDR3 coding sequence is TGTGCCTGGAGTTGGGGGGCTGGAAACACCATATATTTT. Translation: CAWSWGAGNTIYF. Together with reference TRBV30 and TRBJ1-3, the CDR3 gives the full variable domain: SQTIHQWPATLVQPVGSPLSLECTVEGTSNPNLYWYRQAAGRGLQLLFYSVGIGQISSEVPQNLSASRPQDRQFILSSKKLLLSDSGFYLCAWSWGAGNTIYFGEGSWLTVV.